Below are 32 T cell receptor beta chains sequenced from a single sample in a study of T cells in Graves' hyperthyroidism and ophthalmopathy. Amplification yielded TCR beta CDR3 regions, with RNA transcripts as the source. During a first-round RT-PCR of the TCR CDR3, the HTBI primer set was used. TCRdb analysed the multiplex PCR reads with MiXCR anew, one entry per CDR3 protein. The table has a few hundred thousand distinct CDR3 sequences, about a sixth seen once; the top ten hold around a quarter. The sequenced sample was blood. These receptors all come from a woman between 18 and 29 years old with Graves' hyperthyroidism that later progressed to Graves' ophthalmopathy.

The gene calls are TRBV15 and TRBJ1-3; D remains unclear. Germline lookup yields CDR1 LNHNV and CDR2 YYDKDF (reference sequence). The V gene lost 7 bases and the J gene lost 0 bases, with 16 bases spanning the gap. The CDR3 spans 16 residues. CDR3 sequence reads: CATTPAPGISGNTIYF. CDR3 DNA sequence: TGTGCCACCACCCCAGCTCCAGGAATCTCTGGAAACACCATATATTTT.

This clonotype was observed many times. This sequence joins TRBV20-1 and TRBJ2-7, with 16 bases aligning to TRBD2. V lost 4 bases and J lost 3; bases outside the gene matches: 3. The CDR3 extends over 15 amino acids. The germline gives CDR1 DFQATT, CDR2 SNEGSKA (reference sequence). The CDR3 loop is CSATGTSGRGYEQYF. The CDR3 nucleotides are TGCAGTGCTACCGGGACTAGCGGGAGGGGCTACGAGCAGTACTTC.

This clonotype was recorded at least ten times. The gene calls are TRBV30 and TRBJ1-1; D might be TRBD1 (5 bases). V was shortened by 0 bases and J by 1 base, with 15 bases between the two germline ends. Per germline, CDR1 GTSNPN and CDR2 SVGIG (reference sequence). The CDR3 has 16 amino acids. The CDR3 here is CAWSVMWGKENTEAFF. Written as DNA, the CDR3 is TGTGCCTGGAGTGTTATGTGGGGGAAGGAGAACACTGAAGCTTTCTTT.

This clonotype was counted at least ten times. The CDR3: CASSFRQGSYEQYF. CDR3 bases: TGTGCCAGCAGTTTTCGACAGGGGAGTTACGAGCAGTACTTC. The chain combines TRBV12-3 or TRBV12-4 with TRBJ2-7, with 8 nucleotides matching TRBD1. The CDR3 contains 14 residues. The junction had 5 bases not matched to a gene; V was cut back by 3 bases and J by 4 bases.

This clonotype has only a few counts. This sequence joins TRBV10-3 and TRBJ2-2; D is possibly TRBD2 (5 bases). The CDR3 runs 15 residues. CDR1 and CDR2 from the germline V gene are ENHRY and SYGVKD. Trimming removed 2 bases from V and 4 bases from J, with 11 bases in between. The CDR3 reads CAISERLRGTGELFF. CDR3 in DNA: TGTGCCATCAGTGAGCGGTTACGGGGCACCGGGGAGCTGTTTTTT.

About this clonotype: A much larger clone differs from this one at a single base, so this may be a read error. The chain joins TRBV2 to TRBJ2-7, with D perhaps matching TRBD1 or TRBD2 (6 bases each). The germline CDR1 and CDR2 sequences are SNHLY and FYNNEI. The CDR3 is 14 amino acids. The CDR3 bases are TGTGCCAGCAGTCAGAGGGGGGACCCTTACGAGCAGTGCTTC. It yields the protein CASSQRGDPYEQCF.

Ten or more counts support this clonotype. This sequence joins TRBV4-3 and TRBJ2-2; possibly TRBD1 or TRBD2 for D (5 bases each). Per the germline V gene, CDR1 is LGHNA and CDR2 is YSLEER. The CDR3 is made up of 15 amino acids. V lost 5 bases to trimming and J lost 1 base, with 11 bases between them. The CDR3 spells CASSSQGRNTGELFF. As DNA, the CDR3 is TGCGCCAGCAGCTCTCAGGGACGGAACACCGGGGAGCTGTTTTTT.

This clonotype was counted a few times. V gene TRBV29-1 combines with J gene TRBJ1-2, with D hard to call. V was pared by 3 bases and J by 5 bases, with 16 bases between. The germline CDR1 and CDR2 sequences are SQVTM and ANQGSEA. The CDR3 has 14 amino acids. CDR3 DNA sequence: TGCAGCGTTGATCTCATAGGACTTCATTATGGCTACACCTTC. Translating gives CSVDLIGLHYGYTF.

As DNA, the CDR3 is TGCGCCAGCAGCTTGTCGGAGTCCTACGAGCAGTACTTC. Protein product: CASSLSESYEQYF. The gene calls are TRBV5-1 and TRBJ2-7; D is unresolved. CDR3 size: 13 residues. The V gene's germline CDR1 is SGHRS and CDR2 YFSETQ. Deletions cut 1 base from V and 1 base from J, with 6 bases between.

A remark on this clonotype: This sequence may be a read error, since a much larger clone differs from it by one base. This chain links TRBV7-9 with TRBJ2-7; 8 nucleotides line up with TRBD2. Germline V gives CDR1 SEHNR, CDR2 FQNEAQ (reference sequence). The junction had 16 bases not matched to a gene; V was cut back by 5 bases and J by 7 bases. The CDR3 runs 16 residues. The CDR3 protein is CASSAPSGGAEGEQYF. The CDR3 DNA follows: TGTGCCAGCAGCGCCCCTTCCGGGGGGGCCGAAGGGGAGCAGTACTTC.

This clonotype was seen repeatedly, ten times or more. The J gene is TRBJ2-7, the V gene TRBV7-2; weak D call: TRBD2 (5 bases). The germline V gene encodes CDR1 SGHTA and CDR2 FQGNSA. CDR3 length: 14 amino acids. V was trimmed by 1 base and J by 6 bases, leaving 13 bases between them. CDR3 coding DNA: TGTGCCAGCAGCTTAGGTCGGGATTTTCTCGAGCAGTACTTC. It specifies CASSLGRDFLEQYF. The whole variable domain, remainder taken from reference TRBV7-2 and TRBJ2-7, is GAGVSQSPSNKVTEKGKDVELRCDPISGHTALYWYRQSLGQGLEFLIYFQGNSAPDKSGLPSDRFSAERTGGSVSTLTIQRTQQEDSAVYLCASSLGRDFLEQYFGPGTRLTVT.

As regards this clonotype: This may stem from a read error, because a much larger clone lies one nucleotide away. The chain links TRBV27 to TRBJ1-1, with a possible D match to TRBD1 (5 bases). V was cut by 2 bases and J by 4 bases, with 14 bases left in between. CDR3 length: 15 amino acids. Per germline, CDR1 MNHEY and CDR2 SMNVEV (reference sequence). Here the CDR3 DNA reads TGTGCCAGCAGTTTAGCTCAGGGATTGAGCACTGAAGCTTTCTTT. Residues: CASSLAQGLSTEAFF.

The chain combines TRBV6-5 with TRBJ2-7; 7 bases map to TRBD2. Germline V gene lookup returns CDR1 MNHEY and CDR2 SVGAGI. The junction had 13 bases not matched to a gene; V was cut back by 0 bases and J by 2 bases. The CDR3 length is 18 residues. The CDR3 sequence: CASSYSRSRAGTPYEQYF. The CDR3 DNA sequence: TGTGCCAGCAGTTACTCGAGATCCAGAGCGGGAACACCCTACGAGCAGTACTTC.

In its sample, this clonotype was seen once. This may arise from a read error, as a much more abundant clone is one base away. The V and J genes are TRBV5-1 and TRBJ2-2; 8 bases are shared with TRBD1. Germline CDR1 reads SGHRS; CDR2 reads YFSETQ. This CDR3 spans 15 amino acids. CDR3 in amino acids: CASSGQGGGTRELFF. The CDR3 nucleotides are TGCGCCAGCAGCGGACAGGGAGGTGGCACCCGGGAGCTGTTTTTT.

This rearrangement joins TRBV29-1 to TRBJ2-2, with 8 bases matching TRBD1. Germline values: CDR1 SQVTM, CDR2 ANQGSEA. The CDR3 spans 15 residues. V lost 6 bases to trimming and J lost 6 bases; unmatched junction nucleotides: 12. This CDR3 is CSVPADRAVAGELFF. In nucleotides, the CDR3 is TGCAGCGTCCCCGCGGACAGGGCGGTAGCCGGGGAGCTGTTTTTT.

This chain joins TRBV9 and TRBJ2-1; D unclear. The germline V gene has CDR1 SGDLS and CDR2 YYNGEE. The ends were cut back, 3 bases at V and 2 bases at J, with 6 bases in the middle. The CDR3 totals 13 residues. The CDR3: CASSEGTYNEQFF. The CDR3 nucleotides read TGTGCCAGCAGCGAGGGTACCTACAATGAGCAGTTCTTC.

Many counts were recorded for this clonotype. The chain recombines TRBV5-1 with TRBJ1-5; D perhaps matches TRBD1 (5 bases). Germline assignment: CDR1 SGHRS and CDR2 YFSETQ. V gave up 4 bases and J gave up 1 base, with 9 bases separating them. The CDR3 loop spans 14 amino acids. In DNA form, the CDR3 reads TGCGCCAGCAGCCGGGGGGGGAGCAATCAGCCCCAGCATTTT. As protein: CASSRGGSNQPQHF. Full variable domain (outside the CDR3, taken from reference TRBV5-1 and TRBJ1-5): KAGVTQTPRYLIKTRGQQVTLSCSPISGHRSVSWYQQTPGQGLQFLFEYFSETQRNKGNFPGRFSGRQFSNSRSEMNVSTLELGDSALYLCASSRGGSNQPQHFGDGTRLSIL.

This clonotype was recorded many times. The CDR3 loop reads CASSSSSGGPYNEQFF. In DNA form, the CDR3 reads TGTGCCAGCAGTTCCTCTTCAGGGGGTCCATACAATGAGCAGTTCTTC. The V and J genes are TRBV27 and TRBJ2-1, with 7 bases matching TRBD1. V lost 4 bases, J lost 4 bases, and 10 bases stayed unmatched. Germline V lookup: CDR1 MNHEY, CDR2 SMNVEV (reference sequence). The CDR3 loop spans 16 amino acids.

This chain joins TRBV9 and TRBJ2-1; D is uncertain. Germline V gene data show CDR1 as SGDLS and CDR2 as YYNGEE. The CDR3 covers 12 residues. Trimming stripped 2 bases from V and 9 bases from J, with 9 bases between. The CDR3 region has the DNA TGTGCCAGCAGCGTGTCCCCCCCTGAGCAGTTCTTC. Translated, it gives CASSVSPPEQFF.

DNA of the CDR3: TGTGCCAGCAGTTATGGGACAGGGGGACCTCTTAACTATGGCTACACCTTC. It codes for CASSYGTGGPLNYGYTF. This rearrangement joins TRBV6-9 to TRBJ1-2; 11 nucleotides match TRBD1. The CDR3 extends over 17 amino acids. Unmatched junction bases numbered 6, after V lost 2 bases and J lost 1 base. CDR1 is MNHGY, CDR2 SVAAGI, per germline.

This clonotype was found many times. This chain uses TRBV5-1 with TRBJ2-7; D may be TRBD1 (5 bases). This CDR3 has 15 residues. The germline V and J ends were trimmed by 1 base and 3 bases, with 14 bases remaining between them. Per germline, CDR1 SGHRS and CDR2 YFSETQ. This CDR3 reads CASSLFSADSYEQYF. CDR3 coding DNA: TGCGCCAGCAGCTTGTTTTCCGCCGACAGCTACGAGCAGTACTTC. Supplemented by reference TRBV5-1 and TRBJ2-7, the full variable domain reads KAGVTQTPRYLIKTRGQQVTLSCSPISGHRSVSWYQQTPGQGLQFLFEYFSETQRNKGNFPGRFSGRQFSNSRSEMNVSTLELGDSALYLCASSLFSADSYEQYFGPGTRLTVT.

In this sample, this clonotype turned up many times. As DNA, the CDR3 is TGTGCCAGCAGCCAATGGAAGGGACCGACCTTTTCCTACAATGAGCAGTTCTTC. It specifies CASSQWKGPTFSYNEQFF. The gene calls are TRBV3-1 and TRBJ2-1; D may correspond to TRBD1 or TRBD2 (5 bases each). The length of the CDR3 is 18 residues. The V gene's germline CDR1 is LGHDT and CDR2 YNNKEL (reference sequence). Deletions cut 2 bases from V and 1 base from J, with 18 bases between.

Remarks on this clonotype: A clone one base away is much larger, so this may be a read error. This chain links TRBV28 with TRBJ1-1; D not certain. Germline lookup yields CDR1 MDHEN and CDR2 SYDVKM. The CDR3 has 14 residues. The germline V and J ends were trimmed by 4 bases and 1 base, with 10 bases remaining between them. In DNA form, the CDR3 reads TGTGCCAGCAGTTCCCGACGGGGGAACACTGAAGCTTTCTTT. Its protein is CASSSRRGNTEAFF.

The chain employs TRBV7-3 and TRBJ2-5; D is tentatively TRBD1 or TRBD2 (5 bases each). This CDR3 contains 19 residues. Germline V gene sequence: CDR1 SGHTA, CDR2 FQGTGA. V was pared by 2 bases and J by 5 bases, with 27 bases between. The CDR3 nucleotides are TGTGCCAGCAGCTTATCCCCCAACATTCGGCAGGGAGTTCGCGAGACCCAGTACTTC. It is translated as CASSLSPNIRQGVRETQYF.

This clonotype was picked up a small number of times. V gene TRBV7-2 combines with J gene TRBJ1-1, with D maybe TRBD1 (5 bases). This CDR3 is 13 amino acids long. V lost 11 bases to trimming and J lost 4 bases, with 17 bases between them. Per germline, CDR1 SGHTA and CDR2 FQGNSA. In DNA, the CDR3 is TGTGCCCGGACGGGGGGAAGGGGCACTGAAGCTTTCTTT. Its protein is CARTGGRGTEAFF.

In regard to this clonotype: A much larger clone lies one base from this, so it may be a read error. V is TRBV20-1 and J is TRBJ2-2; maybe TRBD1 (6 bases). Germline V gives CDR1 DFQATT, CDR2 SNEGSKA (reference sequence). The CDR3 covers 14 residues. The CDR3 reads CSARATGFTGERFF. In nucleotides, the CDR3 is TGCAGTGCTAGAGCCACAGGGTTCACCGGGGAGCGGTTTTTT.

This chain links TRBV4-1 with TRBJ2-1; D perhaps matches TRBD2 (6 bases). Germline values: CDR1 MGHRA, CDR2 YSYEKL. CDR3 length: 17 residues. Trimming left V 1 base short and J 4 bases short, with 17 bases between. The CDR3 sequence: CASSQGGRRDGYNEQFF. In nucleotides, the CDR3 is TGCGCCAGCAGCCAAGGGGGTCGGCGGGATGGGTACAATGAGCAGTTCTTC.

This clonotype came up once. The rearrangement uses TRBV6-2 or TRBV6-3 and TRBJ2-1; 7 bases fit TRBD1. The CDR3 has 13 amino acids. J lost 5 bases, V lost 6 bases, and 4 bases had no gene match. Germline values: CDR1 MNHEY, CDR2 SVGEGT. The CDR3 loop reads CASSGQEHNEQFF. The CDR3 DNA follows: TGTGCCAGCAGCGGACAGGAACACAATGAGCAGTTCTTC.

This clonotype appeared a few times. This chain connects TRBV6-1 to TRBJ1-2; 8 bases line up with TRBD1. CDR3 size: 14 residues. The V segment lost 6 bases and the J segment 1 base; nucleotides outside the gene matches: 4. Germline V gives CDR1 MNHNS, CDR2 SASEGT. The CDR3 spells CASRSGQGNYGYTF. The CDR3 DNA sequence: TGTGCCAGCAGATCCGGACAGGGTAACTATGGCTACACCTTC.

This chain joins TRBV7-9 and TRBJ1-3, with D possibly matching TRBD1 (6 bases). CDR3 length equals 13 residues. Trimming stripped 2 bases from V and 5 bases from J, with 7 bases between. CDR1 SEHNR and CDR2 FQNEAQ come from the germline V gene (reference sequence). DNA of the CDR3: TGTGCCAGCAGCTTAACAGGGAGAAACACCATATATTTT. This translates into CASSLTGRNTIYF.

With respect to this clonotype: A much larger clone is a single base away; this may be a read error. The V and J genes are TRBV20-1 and TRBJ1-4; a possible D gene is TRBD1 (5 bases). Trimming pared 6 bases from V and 5 bases from J, leaving 13 bases between. The CDR3 loop spans 13 amino acids. CDR1 DFQATT and CDR2 SNEGSKA come from the germline V gene (reference sequence). CDR3 nucleotide sequence: TGCAGTGCCGAGGACATCAAGAATGAAAAACTGTTTTTT. Translating gives CSAEDIKNEKLFF.

The rearrangement joins TRBV4-1 to TRBJ2-7, with 7 bases fitting TRBD1. The CDR3 runs to 14 residues. Unmatched junction bases numbered 6, after V lost 1 base and J lost 6 bases. The germline gives CDR1 MGHRA, CDR2 YSYEKL. The CDR3 coding sequence is TGCGCCAGCAGCCAAGGGCGCAACAGGGGCGAGCAGTACTTC. Translated: CASSQGRNRGEQYF.